The clone carrying this TCR beta chain was observed at least ten times. This specimen belongs to a study of blood T cell repertoires in COVID-19. Seattle-derived patients entered the study during active infection and were followed longitudinally. The CDR3 consists of 13 residues. CDR1 LNHDA and CDR2 SQIVND come from the germline V gene (reference sequence). Trimming left V 1 base short and J 8 bases short, with 9 bases between. Methods used by the authors: Amplifying reference gene primers gave estimates of nucleated cell counts. This table comes from immunoSEQ multiplex PCR, and its TCRdb copy is limited to in-frame clones, with some not included. V and J calls and clone size are given by that table; D and trimming were obtained from the DNA. The data contain about 97,000 clones, approximately 86% of them singletons.

This receptor was taken from a woman between 50 and 59 years old with COVID-19, enrolled during active disease. The chain carries TRBV19 and TRBJ1-3; D unresolved. The specimen was peripheral blood. The CDR3 is CASSIAHGDTIYF. The CDR3 DNA reads TGTGCCAGTAGTATAGCCCACGGGGACACCATATATTTT.